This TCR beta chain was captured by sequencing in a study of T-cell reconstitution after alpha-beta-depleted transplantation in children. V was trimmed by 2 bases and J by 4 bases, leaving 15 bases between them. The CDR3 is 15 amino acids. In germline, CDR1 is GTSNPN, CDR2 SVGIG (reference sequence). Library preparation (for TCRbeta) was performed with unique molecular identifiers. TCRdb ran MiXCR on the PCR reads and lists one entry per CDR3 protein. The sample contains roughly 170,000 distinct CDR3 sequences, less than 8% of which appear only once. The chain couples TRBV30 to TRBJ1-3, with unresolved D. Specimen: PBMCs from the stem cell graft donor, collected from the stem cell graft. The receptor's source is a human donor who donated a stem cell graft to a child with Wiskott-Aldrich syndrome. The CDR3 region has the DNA TGTGCCTGGAGTAAGAGGGCGACGACCGGAAACACCATATATTTT. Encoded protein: CAWSKRATTGNTIYF. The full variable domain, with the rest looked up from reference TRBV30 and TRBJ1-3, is SQTIHQWPATLVQPVGSPLSLECTVEGTSNPNLYWYRQAAGRGLQLLFYSVGIGQISSEVPQNLSASRPQDRQFILSSKKLLLSDSGFYLCAWSKRATTGNTIYFGEGSWLTVV.